This is a list of T cell receptor beta chains from one sample in a study of response to subunit inactivated influenza vaccine. TCRdb re-called the RT-PCR reads through MiXCR, storing one row per CDR3 protein. The table has roughly 780,000 distinct CDR3 sequences, approximately 17% seen once. Sequenced material: PBMCs from blood, taken roughly 5 days after vaccination. The receptor set was obtained from a man over 45 who received an inactivated influenza vaccine. Both conserved end residues are part of each CDR3. D genes are given only for firm matches. Clone size is given for some rows only: seen once, a few or many times, or a class if the clone is expanded.

CDR3 length,clone size,J gene,V gene,D gene,CDR3 protein,CDR3 DNA
16,NA,TRBJ2-7,TRBV7-2,TRBD2,CASSSLAGGWENEQYF,TGTGCCAGCAGCTCACTAGCGGGAGGGTGGGAGAACGAGCAGTACTTC
15,few,TRBJ1-6,TRBV11-2,NA,CASSLGLSYNSPLHF,TGTGCCAGCAGCTTAGGACTATCCTATAATTCACCCCTCCACTTT
14,many,TRBJ2-3,TRBV20-1,NA,CSASRGGGTDTQYF,TGCAGTGCTAGTAGGGGCGGGGGCACAGATACGCAGTATTTT
15,many,TRBJ2-3,TRBV5-6,NA,CASSFSDQATDTQYF,TGTGCCAGCAGCTTTAGTGACCAAGCCACAGATACGCAGTATTTT
16,NA,TRBJ1-2,TRBV12-3/TRBV12-4,NA,CASSLVSGTRRYGYTF,TGTGCCAGCAGTTTAGTATCGGGCACCCGGAGGTATGGCTACACCTTC
15,few,TRBJ2-4,TRBV12-3/TRBV12-4,TRBD1,CASRIDRVNKNIQYF,TGTGCCAGCAGAATCGACAGGGTGAACAAAAACATTCAGTACTTC
14,few,TRBJ2-1,TRBV7-6,NA,CASSLGLGDNEQFF,TGTGCCAGCAGCTTAGGTTTAGGGGACAATGAGCAGTTCTTC
15,NA,TRBJ2-7,TRBV28,NA,CASSLELGFSYEQYF,TGTGCCAGCAGTTTAGAATTAGGATTCTCCTACGAGCAGTACTTC
16,NA,TRBJ2-1,TRBV7-2,NA,CASSLGASRSYNEQFF,TGTGCCAGCAGCTTAGGGGCTAGCAGATCATACAATGAGCAGTTCTTC
16,few,TRBJ2-7,TRBV7-2,TRBD2,CASSDWGTSGRIEQYF,TGTGCCAGCAGCGACTGGGGGACTAGCGGGAGAATCGAGCAGTACTTC
15,NA,TRBJ2-2,TRBV6-2/TRBV6-3,TRBD2,CASSPGLGMAGELFF,TGTGCCAGCAGTCCCGGACTAGGTATGGCGGGGGAGCTGTTTTTT
13,many,TRBJ2-2,TRBV5-1,NA,CASSPLRTGELFF,TGCGCCAGCAGCCCCCTAAGGACCGGGGAGCTGTTTTTT
13,NA,TRBJ2-7,TRBV4-3,NA,CASSLLTQGHLEF,TGCGCCAGCAGCCTCCTCACGCAGGGACACCTTGAATTC
15,NA,TRBJ2-3,TRBV20-1,NA,CSAHSAWGGGDTQYF,TGCAGTGCTCACTCTGCCTGGGGTGGTGGTGATACGCAGTATTTT
15,NA,TRBJ2-2,TRBV12-3/TRBV12-4,TRBD2,CASSDKRGVTGELFF,TGTGCCAGCAGCGACAAGCGGGGGGTTACCGGGGAGCTGTTTTTT
16,NA,TRBJ2-3,TRBV24-1,NA,CATSDLGGRGTDTQYF,TGTGCCACCAGTGATTTAGGGGGGCGCGGCACAGATACGCAGTATTTT
19,NA,TRBJ2-3,TRBV5-1,NA,CASSLVGPVGRGSTDTQYF,TGCGCCAGCAGCTTGGTTGGTCCCGTCGGCAGGGGAAGCACAGATACGCAGTATTTT
14,many,TRBJ2-7,TRBV15,NA,CATSRDLRESEQYF,TGTGCCACCAGCAGAGATCTAAGAGAGAGCGAGCAGTACTTC
15,many,TRBJ1-3,TRBV20-1,NA,CSARTARSSGNTIYF,TGCAGTGCTAGAACAGCCCGGAGCTCTGGAAACACCATATATTTT
16,few,TRBJ1-2,TRBV4-2,NA,CASSQTLAQVDYGYTF,TGTGCCAGCAGCCAGACGTTGGCTCAGGTAGACTATGGCTACACCTTC
15,NA,TRBJ2-6,TRBV3-1,NA,CASSHGASGANVLTF,TGTGCCAGCAGCCATGGCGCGTCTGGGGCCAACGTCCTGACTTTC
16,NA,TRBJ2-7,TRBV7-2,TRBD2,CASSFYGGKNSYEQYF,TGTGCCAGCAGCTTCTACGGGGGGAAGAATTCCTACGAGCAGTACTTC
15,many,TRBJ1-3,TRBV12-3/TRBV12-4,NA,CASSPGHSSGNTIYF,TGTGCCAGCAGCCCGGGACACAGCTCTGGAAACACCATATATTTT
15,few,TRBJ2-5,TRBV7-6,NA,CASTPQAVFGETQYF,TGTGCCAGCACCCCCCAAGCGGTATTTGGAGAGACCCAGTACTTC
15,NA,TRBJ2-7,TRBV6-1,NA,CATSWMTGLSYEQYF,TGTGCCACCTCGTGGATGACAGGACTATCCTACGAGCAGTACTTC
11,few,TRBJ2-7,TRBV10-3,NA,CAVGDSYEQYF,TGTGCCGTCGGGGACTCCTACGAGCAGTACTTC
14,few,TRBJ2-1,TRBV20-1,NA,CSATPGGLVHEQFF,TGCAGTGCTACGCCTGGGGGATTGGTCCATGAGCAGTTCTTC
16,NA,TRBJ2-7,TRBV18,TRBD2,CASSPLLAGGLYEQYF,TGTGCCAGCTCACCACTCCTAGCGGGAGGGCTCTACGAGCAGTACTTC
15,many,TRBJ2-2,TRBV15,TRBD2,CATSPRTSGAGELFF,TGTGCCACCAGCCCGCGGACTAGCGGCGCCGGGGAGCTGTTTTTT